These 11 T cell receptor beta chains originate from one sample sequenced in a study of cytomegalovirus exposure and HLA in healthy donors. The repertoire was sequenced with immunoSEQ multiplex PCR; TCRdb's copy has only in-frame clones and lacks some. The sample includes 65,000 to 95,000 clones, 85% to 95% of them seen just once. The specimen was PBMCs. These receptor sequences come from a man between 18 and 29 years old in good health and CMV-seronegative.

The chain employs TRBV5-1 and TRBJ2-7; 7 bases are shared with TRBD1. CDR1 is SGHRS, CDR2 YFSETQ, per germline. The CDR3 sequence is 14 residues long. Losses at the gene ends were 3 bases for V and 3 bases for J; bases not matched to a gene: 6. CDR3 bases: TGCGCCAGCAGCTCCGGACAGGTTGTCTACGAGCAGTACTTC. It translates to CASSSGQVVYEQYF.

This chain uses TRBV7-8 with TRBJ1-1; no clear D. Deletions cut 5 bases from V and 7 bases from J, with 5 bases between. The CDR3 covers 10 residues. Germline V lookup: CDR1 SGHVS, CDR2 FQNEAQ. The CDR3 spells CASSADEAFF. The CDR3 DNA sequence: TGTGCCAGCAGCGCAGATGAAGCTTTCTTT.

V and J are TRBV6-1 and TRBJ2-7; 11 positions agree with TRBD2. With 5 bases clipped from V and 3 bases from J, the junction kept 3 bases outside the gene matches. This CDR3 has 14 amino acids. CDR1 is MNHNS and CDR2 is SASEGT in the germline V gene. The CDR3 region is CASSNLAGGYEQYF. CDR3 DNA sequence: TGTGCCAGCAGTAACCTAGCGGGGGGCTACGAGCAGTACTTC.

The chain is built from TRBV10-3 and TRBJ2-5, with TRBD2 matching 7 bases. Germline-derived CDR1 and CDR2 are ENHRY and SYGVKD. The ends lost 5 bases at V and 2 bases at J; junction bases unmatched: 2. The CDR3 sequence is 13 residues long. CDR3 amino acids: CAISPGGQETQYF. CDR3 in DNA: TGTGCCATCAGTCCGGGGGGACAAGAGACCCAGTACTTC.

The rearrangement joins TRBV5-6 to TRBJ1-2, with D unclear. V lost 5 bases and J lost 4, with 9 bases in between. The CDR3 is 12 residues long. Germline V gene sequence: CDR1 SGHDT, CDR2 YYEEEE. The CDR3 region is CASRQQSYGYTF. The CDR3 nucleotides are TGTGCCAGCAGGCAACAGAGCTATGGCTACACCTTC.

As regards this clone: Sequence at one end of the junction differs from germline and may be a read error. The chain recombines TRBV6-6 with TRBJ1-5; TRBD1 agrees at 8 bases. The germline CDR1 and CDR2 sequences are MNHNY and SVGAGI (reference sequence). The CDR3 is 12 amino acids. CDR3 region: CASSYPDRDETF. As DNA, the CDR3 is TGTGCCAGCAGTTACCCGGACAGGGACGAGACATTT.

V usage is TRBV12-5 and J usage is TRBJ2-1, with a possible D match to TRBD1 (5 bases). V was pared by 5 bases and J by 6 bases, with 8 bases between. Germline V gene sequence: CDR1 LGHNT, CDR2 FRNRAP. The CDR3 is 12 amino acids. CDR3 in DNA: TGTGCTAGTGGTAAAACAGGCAATGAGCAGTTCTTC. Its translation is CASGKTGNEQFF.

The genes are TRBV5-5 and TRBJ1-5; 7 nucleotides match TRBD1. The CDR3 is made up of 18 amino acids. The junction had 13 bases not matched to a gene; V was cut back by 4 bases and J by 0 bases. Per the germline V gene, CDR1 is SGHKS and CDR2 is YYEKEE (reference sequence). CDR3: CASSVGTDLPYSNQPQHF. The CDR3 DNA reads TGTGCCAGCAGCGTGGGGACAGACCTGCCCTATAGCAATCAGCCCCAGCATTTT.

The genes are TRBV7-8 and TRBJ2-5; maybe TRBD2 (6 bases). This CDR3 is built from 14 residues. Germline lookup yields CDR1 SGHVS and CDR2 FQNEAQ. V was cut by 5 bases and J by 10 bases, with 20 bases left in between. The CDR3 reads CASSPTWRGPDQYF. CDR3 coding DNA: TGTGCCAGCAGCCCTACATGGAGGGGCCCGGACCAGTACTTC.

As regards this clone: A junction end diverges from the germline sequence, so it may reflect a read error. The CDR3 spells CASKDRSRTGNTIYF. CDR3 in DNA: TGTGCCAGTAAAGACAGGTCGAGAACTGGGAACACCATATATTTT. V gene TRBV19 combines with J gene TRBJ1-3, with D perhaps matching TRBD1 (6 bases). Per germline, CDR1 LNHDA and CDR2 SQIVND (reference sequence). The CDR3 extends over 15 amino acids.

The genes are TRBV5-1 and TRBJ1-2, with 9 bases lining up with TRBD1. V was pared by 6 bases and J by 8 bases, with 23 bases of the junction left unmatched. This CDR3 comprises 18 residues. The germline gives CDR1 SGHRS, CDR2 YFSETQ. CDR3 in amino acids: CASNPHFVRTGEWEGYTF. The CDR3 DNA reads as TGCGCCAGCAACCCCCATTTCGTCCGGACAGGGGAATGGGAAGGCTACACCTTC.